This T cell receptor (beta chain) was sequenced in a study of vaccination effects on CD4 cells after COVID-19. Study in general: The researchers cultured 1.5 million to 2.5 million PBMC per well with roughly 11 IU/ml IL-2 and approximately 10 ug/ml peptides. The study, taken as a whole, reports: In the study, convalescent patients were few, and early post-infection timepoints were absent.

An approximately ten-day culture period preceded the isolation of CD4+ T cells. Participants each got two BNT162b2 or mRNA-1273 vaccine doses. At days 3 and 7, half of the medium was exchanged for IL-2 medium. Sequencing was performed with immunoSEQ multiplex PCR; in TCRdb, only in-frame clones are kept and a portion is missing. The sample includes approximately 60,000 clones, approximately 80% seen only once; the top ten take around 4%. Details on this clone: Its antigen is still unknown.

The source material was CD4+ T cells from PBMCs cultured without peptide, sampled after COVID-19 vaccination. The receptor's source is a human donor who received a COVID-19 vaccine.

CDR3 DNA sequence: TGTGCCAGCAGCCCGACTAATTCGGGGTCCGAGCCCCAGCATTTT. Translated: CASSPTNSGSEPQHF. V usage is TRBV7-9 and J usage is TRBJ1-5, with D unresolved. The V gene's germline CDR1 is SEHNR and CDR2 FQNEAQ (reference sequence). There are 15 residues in the CDR3. Deletions cut 5 bases from V and 8 bases from J, with 19 bases between.